The 21 T cell receptor beta chains reported below all come from one sample, sequenced in a study of blood T cell repertoires in COVID-19. Here immunoSEQ multiplex PCR was the method, and the copy in TCRdb shows in-frame clones only, minus some. The sample yields approximately 250,000 clones, 85% to 95% seen once. Sequences were obtained from PBMCs or T cells enriched from blood (not recorded which). Receptor source: a man in his forties who had been exposed to COVID-19.

The chain recombines TRBV6-5 with TRBJ1-1, with D hard to call. V was cut by 5 bases and J by 4 bases, with 11 bases left in between. CDR1 and CDR2 from the germline V gene are MNHEY and SVGAGI. This CDR3 contains 13 residues. The CDR3 sequence is CASSTRPGTEAFF. CDR3 nucleotides: TGTGCCAGCAGTACTCGACCGGGCACTGAAGCTTTCTTT.

The chain couples TRBV19 to TRBJ1-1; 7 bases line up with TRBD1. V trimming: 1 base; J trimming: 5 bases; junction bases outside the gene matches: 10. Germline V gene sequence: CDR1 LNHDA, CDR2 SQIVND (reference sequence). The CDR3 totals 16 residues. CDR3 sequence (DNA): TGTGCCAGTAGTATAGGTGAGACAGGGAGTAGGACTGAAGCTTTCTTT. This sequence encodes CASSIGETGSRTEAFF.

V is TRBV19 and J is TRBJ1-5, with 10 bases that match TRBD1. This CDR3 is built from 18 residues. Germline-derived CDR1 and CDR2 are LNHDA and SQIVND (reference sequence). The V and J ends lost 6 bases and 9 bases, in that order; junction bases with no gene match: 20. CDR3 nucleotides: TGTGCCAGTAGCGTAGATGGGACAGGGGCGACCGGGCCCTGGCCCCAGCATTTT. Its translation: CASSVDGTGATGPWPQHF.

The chain is built from TRBV11-2 and TRBJ2-3, with TRBD1 matching over 8 bases. V lost 5 bases and J lost 2; bases outside the gene matches: 6. The CDR3 length is 15 residues. CDR1 is SGHAT and CDR2 is FQNNGV in the germline V gene. This CDR3 is CASSHRDRFTDTQYF. The DNA of the CDR3 is TGTGCCAGCAGCCACCGGGACAGGTTCACAGATACGCAGTATTTT.

V is TRBV13 and J is TRBJ1-2; D may be TRBD1 (5 bases). V dropped 0 bases and J dropped 4 bases, with 9 bases sitting between them. The CDR3 length is 14 residues. Germline-derived CDR1 and CDR2 are PRHDT and FYEKMQ (reference sequence). CDR3 sequence reads: CASSLGRGSYGYTF. CDR3 DNA: TGTGCCAGCAGCTTAGGACGGGGGAGCTATGGCTACACCTTC.

The chain combines TRBV28 with TRBJ2-1; 7 bases line up with TRBD1. The CDR3 totals 17 residues. V trimming: 4 bases; J trimming: 3 bases; junction bases outside the gene matches: 12. Germline CDR1 and CDR2: MDHEN and SYDVKM. CDR3 sequence (DNA): TGTGCCAGCAGTTCAACCCGCCGGGACAGAGACTACAATGAGCAGTTCTTC. Translated: CASSSTRRDRDYNEQFF.

The V and J genes are TRBV10-3 and TRBJ1-2, with 12 bases lining up with TRBD1. V was pared by 5 bases and J by 8 bases, with 6 bases of the junction left unmatched. CDR1 is ENHRY, CDR2 SYGVKD, per germline. This CDR3 spans 14 amino acids. CDR3 in DNA: TGTGCCATCAGTCCGGGACAGGGGGCTGAGGGCTACACCTTC. It encodes CAISPGQGAEGYTF.

The chain combines TRBV7-8 with TRBJ2-2; weak D call: TRBD2 (6 bases). CDR1 SGHVS and CDR2 FQNEAQ come from the germline V gene. This CDR3 region has 16 residues. With 5 bases removed from V and 1 base from J, the gap between germline ends came to 14 bases. CDR3 region: CASSPLGGKNTGELFF. CDR3 nucleotide sequence: TGTGCCAGCAGCCCGCTTGGGGGGAAGAACACCGGGGAGCTGTTTTTT. Variable domain in full (rest from reference TRBV7-8 and TRBJ2-2): GAGVSQSPRYKVAKRGQDVALRCDPISGHVSLFWYQQALGQGPEFLTYFQNEAQLDKSGLPSDRFFAERPEGSVSTLKIQRTQQEDSAVYLCASSPLGGKNTGELFFGEGSRLTVL.

The table lists this clone with a count of one. This rearrangement joins TRBV28 to TRBJ2-7, with 9 bases identical to TRBD1. Germline V lookup: CDR1 MDHEN, CDR2 SYDVKM. The length of the CDR3 is 15 residues. Losses at the gene ends were 5 bases for V and 2 bases for J; bases not matched to a gene: 7. The CDR3: CASSEGQGYPYEQYF. DNA for the CDR3: TGTGCCAGCAGTGAGGGACAGGGTTATCCCTACGAGCAGTACTTC. Supplemented by reference TRBV28 and TRBJ2-7, the full variable domain reads DVKVTQSSRYLVKRTGEKVFLECVQDMDHENMFWYRQDPGLGLRLIYFSYDVKMKEKGDIPEGYSVSREKKERFSLILESASTNQTSMYLCASSEGQGYPYEQYFGPGTRLTVT.

This clone was found a few times. This rearrangement joins TRBV28 to TRBJ2-3, with 8 bases identical to TRBD1. In germline, CDR1 is MDHEN, CDR2 SYDVKM. The junction had 7 bases not matched to a gene; V was cut back by 6 bases and J by 2 bases. This CDR3 contains 15 residues. CDR3 protein: CASSRTGRVTDTQYF. In DNA form, the CDR3 reads TGTGCCAGCAGCAGGACAGGGAGAGTCACAGATACGCAGTATTTT.

The chain combines TRBV7-2 with TRBJ1-4; 8 bases fit TRBD1. Germline CDR1 SGHTA, CDR2 FQGNSA. The J segment lost 4 bases and the V segment lost 3 bases, leaving 4 bases of the junction unmatched. The CDR3 consists of 15 residues. CDR3 amino acids: CASSFYDRGNEKLFF. The CDR3 DNA follows: TGTGCCAGCAGCTTTTATGACAGGGGTAATGAAAAACTGTTTTTT. The full variable domain, in which reference TRBV7-2 and TRBJ1-4 provide the parts outside the CDR3, is GAGVSQSPSNKVTEKGKDVELRCDPISGHTALYWYRQSLGQGLEFLIYFQGNSAPDKSGLPSDRFSAERTGGSVSTLTIQRTQQEDSAVYLCASSFYDRGNEKLFFGSGTQLSVL.

The V and J genes are TRBV28 and TRBJ2-4; D perhaps matches TRBD1 (6 bases). The CDR3 covers 16 residues. Germline lookup yields CDR1 MDHEN and CDR2 SYDVKM. V shed 7 bases and J shed 0 bases, with 16 bases lying between them. In nucleotides, the CDR3 is TGTGCCAGCACCCCGGACAGAGGCCTAGCCAAAAACATTCAGTACTTC. Protein product: CASTPDRGLAKNIQYF.

The rearrangement links TRBV15 to TRBJ2-1; D is unresolved. The V gene's germline CDR1 is LNHNV and CDR2 YYDKDF (reference sequence). The V end was cut by 1 base, the J end by 0 bases, with 13 bases between. The CDR3 extends over 17 amino acids. The CDR3 DNA is TGTGCCACCAGCAGAGCGGTCTCGGAGAGCTCCTACAATGAGCAGTTCTTC. It yields the protein CATSRAVSESSYNEQFF.

The chain recombines TRBV5-6 with TRBJ2-3; TRBD2 matches at 7 bases. Germline V lookup: CDR1 SGHDT, CDR2 YYEEEE. Trimming removed 3 bases from V and 6 bases from J; junction bases left unmatched: 16. This CDR3 has 17 residues. The CDR3 DNA reads as TGTGCCAGCAGCTCCAGTGGGGGGGTGCTTTGGGCGGATACGCAGTATTTT. Protein product: CASSSSGGVLWADTQYF. The entire variable domain, with the rest obtained from reference TRBV5-6 and TRBJ2-3, is as follows: DAGVTQSPTHLIKTRGQQVTLRCSPKSGHDTVSWYQQALGQGPQFIFQYYEEEERQRGNFPDRFSGHQFPNYSSELNVNALLLGDSALYLCASSSSGGVLWADTQYFGPGTRLTVL.

V usage is TRBV5-6 and J usage is TRBJ2-5, with unresolved D. The V gene lost 5 bases and the J gene lost 2 bases, with 16 bases spanning the gap. This CDR3 comprises 15 residues. Germline V CDR1 and CDR2: SGHDT, YYEEEE. CDR3 in amino acids: CASSRPRVRQETQYF. The CDR3 DNA follows: TGTGCCAGCAGTCGGCCTCGGGTCCGGCAAGAGACCCAGTACTTC. Combining the CDR3 with reference TRBV5-6 and TRBJ2-5 gives the whole variable domain DAGVTQSPTHLIKTRGQQVTLRCSPKSGHDTVSWYQQALGQGPQFIFQYYEEEERQRGNFPDRFSGHQFPNYSSELNVNALLLGDSALYLCASSRPRVRQETQYFGPGTRLLVL.

The chain employs TRBV7-2 and TRBJ2-3; a weak D match, TRBD1 (7 bases). The length of the CDR3 is 16 residues. V lost 2 bases and J 2 bases, leaving 14 bases between the germline ends. Germline V CDR1 and CDR2: SGHTA, FQGNSA. CDR3 sequence: CASSLLPRGDTDTQYF. CDR3 bases: TGTGCCAGCAGCTTACTTCCCAGGGGGGACACAGATACGCAGTATTTT.

The chain uses TRBV30 and TRBJ2-7, with TRBD1 matching over 10 bases. The CDR3 is 13 residues long. The V gene end was trimmed by 4 bases and the J gene end by 5 bases; junction bases not matched to a gene: 5. CDR1 GTSNPN and CDR2 SVGIG come from the germline V gene (reference sequence). The CDR3 here is CAWKGQGNHEQYF. The DNA for the CDR3 is TGTGCCTGGAAGGGACAGGGGAATCACGAGCAGTACTTC.

This clone was detected once. The gene calls are TRBV19 and TRBJ1-1; 8 bases are a match to TRBD1. V lost 1 base and J lost 7; bases outside the gene matches: 14. This CDR3 has 17 amino acids. CDR1 is LNHDA and CDR2 is SQIVND in the germline V gene (reference sequence). The CDR3 DNA follows: TGTGCCAGTAGTATAGGTCCGGGACAGGCTCTTTCCTTTGAAGCTTTCTTT. This encodes CASSIGPGQALSFEAFF.

The rearrangement joins TRBV11-2 to TRBJ2-5; 10 bases fit TRBD2. Germline V gene data show CDR1 as SGHAT and CDR2 as FQNNGV. Trimming removed 5 bases from V and 4 bases from J; junction bases left unmatched: 1. CDR3 length: 13 residues. The chain's CDR3 is CASSRTSGETQYF. In DNA, the CDR3 is TGTGCCAGCAGCCGGACTAGCGGAGAGACCCAGTACTTC.

The V and J genes are TRBV4-1 and TRBJ2-7; D call uncertain. Trimming pared 4 bases from V and 3 bases from J, leaving 10 bases between. Germline CDR1 reads MGHRA; CDR2 reads YSYEKL. The CDR3 extends over 13 amino acids. CDR3 DNA sequence: TGCGCCAGCAGCCCCTTATACGGCTACGAGCAGTACTTC. Translating it yields CASSPLYGYEQYF.

The V and J genes are TRBV2 and TRBJ1-1; tentative D call: TRBD1 (6 bases). Germline values: CDR1 SNHLY, CDR2 FYNNEI. This CDR3 is built from 14 residues. V was pared by 6 bases and J by 4 bases, with 15 bases between. CDR3 coding DNA: TGTGCCAGCAGAGCATTTACAGGGCCCACTGAAGCTTTCTTT. Translation: CASRAFTGPTEAFF.